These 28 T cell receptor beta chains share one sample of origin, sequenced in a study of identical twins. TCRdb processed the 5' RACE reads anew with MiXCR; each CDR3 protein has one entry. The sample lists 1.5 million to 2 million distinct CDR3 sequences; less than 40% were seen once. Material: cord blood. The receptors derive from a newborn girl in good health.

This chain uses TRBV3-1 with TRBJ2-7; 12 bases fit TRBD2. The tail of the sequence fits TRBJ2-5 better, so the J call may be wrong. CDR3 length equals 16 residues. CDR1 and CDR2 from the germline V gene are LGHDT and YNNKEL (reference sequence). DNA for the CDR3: TGTGCCAGCAGCCAAGTCCCGGGACTAGCGGGCGGGACCCAGTACTTC. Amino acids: CASSQVPGLAGGTQYF.

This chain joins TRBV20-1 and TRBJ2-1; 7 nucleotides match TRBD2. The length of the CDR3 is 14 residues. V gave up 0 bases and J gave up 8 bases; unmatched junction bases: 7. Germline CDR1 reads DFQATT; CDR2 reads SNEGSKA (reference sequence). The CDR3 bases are TGCAGTGCTAGAGATCTTGGGGGAGGGGATGAGCAGTTCTTC. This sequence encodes CSARDLGGGDEQFF.

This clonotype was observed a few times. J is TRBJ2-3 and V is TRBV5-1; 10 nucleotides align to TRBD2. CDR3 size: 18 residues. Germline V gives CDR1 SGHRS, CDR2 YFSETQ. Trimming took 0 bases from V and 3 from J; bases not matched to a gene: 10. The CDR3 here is CASSLELAGPLTTDTQYF. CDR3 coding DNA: TGCGCCAGCAGCTTGGAACTAGCGGGACCCTTAACTACAGATACGCAGTATTTT.

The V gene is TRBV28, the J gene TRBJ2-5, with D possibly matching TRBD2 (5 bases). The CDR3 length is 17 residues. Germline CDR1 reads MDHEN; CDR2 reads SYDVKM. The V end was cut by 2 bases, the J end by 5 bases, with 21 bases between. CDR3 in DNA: TGTGCCAGCAGTTTAGTGGAGAGCACGGGGTCCAAGGAGACCCAGTACTTC. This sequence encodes CASSLVESTGSKETQYF. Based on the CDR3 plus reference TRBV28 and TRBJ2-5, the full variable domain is DVKVTQSSRYLVKRTGEKVFLECVQDMDHENMFWYRQDPGLGLRLIYFSYDVKMKEKGDIPEGYSVSREKKERFSLILESASTNQTSMYLCASSLVESTGSKETQYFGPGTRLLVL.

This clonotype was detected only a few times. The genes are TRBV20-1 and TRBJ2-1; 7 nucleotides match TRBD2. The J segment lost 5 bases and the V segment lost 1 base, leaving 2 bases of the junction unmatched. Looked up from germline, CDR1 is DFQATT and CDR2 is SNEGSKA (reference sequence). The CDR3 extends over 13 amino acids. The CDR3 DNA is TGCAGTGCTAGAGGGACTAGGGACAATGAGCAGTTCTTC. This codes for CSARGTRDNEQFF.

The CDR3 reads CASSHRMRNQETQYF. DNA for the CDR3: TGTGCCAGCAGCCATCGGATGCGGAACCAAGAGACCCAGTACTTC. The chain uses TRBV3-1 and TRBJ2-5; unclear D gene. CDR1 and CDR2 from the germline V gene are LGHDT and YNNKEL (reference sequence). CDR3 length: 15 amino acids. V lost 3 bases and J 0 bases, leaving 11 bases between the germline ends.

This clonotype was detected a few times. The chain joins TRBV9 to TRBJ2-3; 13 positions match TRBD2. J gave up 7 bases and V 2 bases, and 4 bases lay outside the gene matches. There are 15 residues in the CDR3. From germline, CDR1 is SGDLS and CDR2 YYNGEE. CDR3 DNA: TGTGCCAGCAGCGTTTCGGGACTAGCGGGACATACGCAGTATTTT. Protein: CASSVSGLAGHTQYF.

The chain's CDR3 is CSARDRVNYNEQFF. The CDR3, as DNA: TGCAGTGCTCGTGACAGGGTAAACTACAATGAGCAGTTCTTC. The J gene is TRBJ2-1, the V gene TRBV20-1; 7 nucleotides agree with TRBD1. The CDR3 consists of 14 residues. J was trimmed by 3 bases and V by 5 bases; bases with no gene match: 7. The germline V gene encodes CDR1 DFQATT and CDR2 SNEGSKA (reference sequence).

DNA for the CDR3: TGTGCCAGCAGTGAAACAGGCAGACCCTCCTACGAGCAGTACTTC. Its translation is CASSETGRPSYEQYF. The chain recombines TRBV6-1 with TRBJ2-7; maybe TRBD1 (5 bases). Trimming removed 2 bases from V and 0 bases from J, with 11 bases in between. CDR1 is MNHNS and CDR2 is SASEGT in the germline V gene. The CDR3 extends over 15 amino acids.

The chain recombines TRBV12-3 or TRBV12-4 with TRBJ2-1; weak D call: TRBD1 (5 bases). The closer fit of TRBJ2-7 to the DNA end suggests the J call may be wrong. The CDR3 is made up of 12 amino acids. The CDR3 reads CASSGAYNEQYF. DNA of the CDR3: TGTGCCAGCAGTGGGGCCTACAATGAGCAGTACTTC.

CDR3: CSVEEGGNRGYGYTF. CDR3 bases: TGCAGCGTTGAAGAAGGGGGGAACAGGGGATATGGCTACACCTTC. This chain uses TRBV29-1 with TRBJ1-2, with 7 bases identical to TRBD1. V lost 0 bases and J lost 5; bases outside the gene matches: 9. The CDR3 loop spans 15 amino acids. Germline V gene lookup returns CDR1 SQVTM and CDR2 ANQGSEA.

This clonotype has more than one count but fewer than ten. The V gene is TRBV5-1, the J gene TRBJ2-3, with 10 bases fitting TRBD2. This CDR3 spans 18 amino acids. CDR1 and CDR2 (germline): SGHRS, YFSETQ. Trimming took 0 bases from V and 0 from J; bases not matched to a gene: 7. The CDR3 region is CASSLVVHSGGSTDTQYF. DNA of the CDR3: TGCGCCAGCAGCTTGGTCGTCCATAGCGGGGGGAGCACAGATACGCAGTATTTT.

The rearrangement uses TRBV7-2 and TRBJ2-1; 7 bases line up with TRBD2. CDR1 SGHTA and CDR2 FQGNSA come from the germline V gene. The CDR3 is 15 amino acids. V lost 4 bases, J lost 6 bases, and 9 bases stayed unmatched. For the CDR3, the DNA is TGTGCCAGCAGCTCTTTGGTGACTAGCCGCAATGAGCAGTTCTTC. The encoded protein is CASSSLVTSRNEQFF.

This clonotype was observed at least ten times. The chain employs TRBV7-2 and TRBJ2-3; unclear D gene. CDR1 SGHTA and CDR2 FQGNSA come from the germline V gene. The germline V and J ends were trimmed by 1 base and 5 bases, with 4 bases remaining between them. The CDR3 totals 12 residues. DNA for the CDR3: TGTGCCAGCAGCTTAGTCCGAGATACGCAGTATTTT. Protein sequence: CASSLVRDTQYF.

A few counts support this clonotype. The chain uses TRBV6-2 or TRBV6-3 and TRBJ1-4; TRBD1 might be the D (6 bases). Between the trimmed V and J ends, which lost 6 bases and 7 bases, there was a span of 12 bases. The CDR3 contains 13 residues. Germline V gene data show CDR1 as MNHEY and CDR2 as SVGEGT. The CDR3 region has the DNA TGTGCCAGCAGGCCGGGGGCGCGTGAAAAACTGTTTTTT. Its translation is CASRPGAREKLFF.

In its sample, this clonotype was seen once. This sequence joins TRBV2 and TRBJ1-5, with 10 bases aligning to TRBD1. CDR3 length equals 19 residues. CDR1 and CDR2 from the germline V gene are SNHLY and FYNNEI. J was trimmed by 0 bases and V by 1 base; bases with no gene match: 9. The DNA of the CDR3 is TGTGCCAGCAGTGAAGAGGATCGGGACAGGGGAAGTAGCAATCAGCCCCAGCATTTT. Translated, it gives CASSEEDRDRGSSNQPQHF.

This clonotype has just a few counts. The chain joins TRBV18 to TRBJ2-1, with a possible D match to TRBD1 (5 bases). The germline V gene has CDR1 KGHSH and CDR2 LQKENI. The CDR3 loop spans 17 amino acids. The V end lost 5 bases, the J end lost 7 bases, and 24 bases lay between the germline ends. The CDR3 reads CASSTRAGPVAGNEQFF. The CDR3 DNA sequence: TGTGCCAGCTCAACAAGGGCAGGGCCGGTAGCTGGAAATGAGCAGTTCTTC.

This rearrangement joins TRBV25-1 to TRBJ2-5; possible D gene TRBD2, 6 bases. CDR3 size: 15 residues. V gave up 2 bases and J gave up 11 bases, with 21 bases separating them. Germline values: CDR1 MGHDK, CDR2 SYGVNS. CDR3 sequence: CASSEGDRDSYGQYF. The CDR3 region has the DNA TGTGCCAGCAGTGAAGGGGATCGGGACTCCTACGGGCAGTACTTC. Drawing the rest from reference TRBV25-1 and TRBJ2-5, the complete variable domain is EADIYQTPRYLVIGTGKKITLECSQTMGHDKMYWYQQDPGMELHLIHYSYGVNSTEKGDLSSESTVSRIRTEHFPLTLESARPSHTSQYLCASSEGDRDSYGQYFGPGTRLLVL.

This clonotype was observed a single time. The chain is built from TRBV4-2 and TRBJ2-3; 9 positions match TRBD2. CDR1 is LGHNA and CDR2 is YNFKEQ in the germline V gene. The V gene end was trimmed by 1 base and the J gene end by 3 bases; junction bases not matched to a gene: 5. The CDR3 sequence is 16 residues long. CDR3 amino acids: CASSQGDSGGTDTQYF. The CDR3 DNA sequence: TGTGCCAGCAGCCAAGGGGATAGCGGGGGTACAGATACGCAGTATTTT.

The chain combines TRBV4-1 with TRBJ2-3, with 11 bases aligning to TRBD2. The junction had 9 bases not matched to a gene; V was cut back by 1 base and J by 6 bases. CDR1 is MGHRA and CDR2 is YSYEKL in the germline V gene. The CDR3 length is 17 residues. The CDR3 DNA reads TGCGCCAGCAGCCAAGGAAGACTAGCGGGGTATATGGATACGCAGTATTTT. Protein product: CASSQGRLAGYMDTQYF.

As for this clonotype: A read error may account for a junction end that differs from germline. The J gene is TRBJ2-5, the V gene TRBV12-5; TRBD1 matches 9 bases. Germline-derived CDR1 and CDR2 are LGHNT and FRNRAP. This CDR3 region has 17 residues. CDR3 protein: CASGLVTDRGGQATQYF. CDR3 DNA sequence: TGTGCTAGTGGTTTGGTGACAGACAGGGGGGGACAAGCGACCCAGTACTTC.

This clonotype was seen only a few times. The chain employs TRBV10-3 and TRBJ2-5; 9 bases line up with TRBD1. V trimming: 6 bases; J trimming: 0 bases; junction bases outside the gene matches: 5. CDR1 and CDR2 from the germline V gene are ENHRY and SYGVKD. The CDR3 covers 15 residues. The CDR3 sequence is CAIRRGQGYQETQYF. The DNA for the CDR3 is TGTGCCATCAGACGGGGACAGGGTTACCAAGAGACCCAGTACTTC.

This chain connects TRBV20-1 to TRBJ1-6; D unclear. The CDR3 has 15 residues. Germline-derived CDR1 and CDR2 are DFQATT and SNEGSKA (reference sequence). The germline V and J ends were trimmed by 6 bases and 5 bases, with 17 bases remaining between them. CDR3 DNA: TGCAGTGCCGCCCGCCTAGGACGGAATAATTCACCCCTCCACTTT. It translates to CSAARLGRNNSPLHF.

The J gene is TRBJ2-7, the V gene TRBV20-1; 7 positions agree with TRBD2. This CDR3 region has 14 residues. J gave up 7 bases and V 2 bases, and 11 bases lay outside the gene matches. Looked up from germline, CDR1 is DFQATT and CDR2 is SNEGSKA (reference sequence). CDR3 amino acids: CSARRREPGNEQYF. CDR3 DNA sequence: TGCAGTGCTAGAAGGCGGGAGCCCGGCAATGAGCAGTACTTC.

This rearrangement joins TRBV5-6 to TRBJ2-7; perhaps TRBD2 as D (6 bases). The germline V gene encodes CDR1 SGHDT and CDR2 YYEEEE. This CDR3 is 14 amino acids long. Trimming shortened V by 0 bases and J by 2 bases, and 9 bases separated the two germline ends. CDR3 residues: CASSLASVPYEQYF. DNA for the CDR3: TGTGCCAGCAGCTTGGCTAGCGTACCCTACGAGCAGTACTTC.

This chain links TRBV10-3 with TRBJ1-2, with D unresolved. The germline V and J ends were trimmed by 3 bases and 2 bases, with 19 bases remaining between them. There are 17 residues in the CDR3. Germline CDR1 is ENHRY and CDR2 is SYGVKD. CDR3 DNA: TGTGCCATCAGTGAAGGGCAGGTCCAGGAGGGAAACTATGGCTACACCTTC. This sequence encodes CAISEGQVQEGNYGYTF.

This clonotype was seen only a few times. This chain's CDR3 is CASSVMAQLNEKLFF. As DNA, the CDR3 is TGTGCCAGCAGCGTGATGGCACAGCTTAATGAAAAACTGTTTTTT. The chain carries TRBV28 and TRBJ1-4, with D uncertain. The CDR3 runs to 15 residues. V was pared by 6 bases and J by 4 bases, with 15 bases between. The germline V gene encodes CDR1 MDHEN and CDR2 SYDVKM.

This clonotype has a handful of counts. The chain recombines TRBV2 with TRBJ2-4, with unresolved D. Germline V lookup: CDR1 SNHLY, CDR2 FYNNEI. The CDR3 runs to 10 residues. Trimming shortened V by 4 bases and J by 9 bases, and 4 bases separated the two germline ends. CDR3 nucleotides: TGTGCCAGCAGTGGCCCCATTCAGTACTTC. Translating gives CASSGPIQYF.